Listed below are T cell receptor beta chains from one sample, sequenced in a study of technical replicates of blood from several donors. Sequencing used immunoSEQ multiplex PCR; TCRdb keeps in-frame clones, though not all of them. The table includes tens of thousands of clones, around 97% detected once. The sample was T cells isolated from PBMCs. The receptors derive from a human donor in good health. The CDR3 runs from the conserved cysteine through the conserved F or W. A D gene is named only where the DNA matches it firmly. Clone size appears in some rows only: once, few, many, or a class for an expanded clone.

15	NA	TRBV7-9	TRBJ2-3	TRBD2	TGTGCCAGCAGACATAGCGGGGGTGGCACAGATACGCAGTATTTT	CASRHSGGGTDTQYF
12	NA	TRBV29-1	TRBJ1-2	NA	TGCAGCGTTGATGAGGGAAACTATGGCTACACCTTC	CSVDEGNYGYTF
13	NA	TRBV14	TRBJ1-1	NA	TGTGCCAGCAGCCAAGACTGGAACACTGAAGCTTTCTTT	CASSQDWNTEAFF
15	NA	TRBV7-6	TRBJ2-1	NA	TGTGCCAGCAGCTTAGCGAGGCGGGCTGACAATGAGCAGTTCTTC	CASSLARRADNEQFF
15	once	TRBV5-6	TRBJ2-7	TRBD2	TGTGCCAGCAGCCCTATCGCGGGAGGTTCCTACGAGCAGTACTTC	CASSPIAGGSYEQYF
18	once	TRBV6-1	TRBJ2-5	TRBD2	TGTGCCAGCAGTGTTACTAGCGGGAGGACCAGGGAGGAAGAGACCCAGTACTTC	CASSVTSGRTREEETQYF
13	NA	TRBV6-5	TRBJ1-2	NA	TGTGCCAGCAGAACTACAGGGTTTCATGGCTACACCTTC	CASRTTGFHGYTF
20	NA	TRBV5-4	TRBJ2-6	TRBD2	TGTGCCAGCAGCCTGACGCTGGTGGGGGGGGTACTTTTAGTGGCCAACGTCCTGACTTTC	CASSLTLVGGVLLVANVLTF
12	NA	TRBV5-1	TRBJ1-2	NA	TGCGCCAGCAGCTTGGAAGGAGGGCGCGGCACCTTC	CASSLEGGRGTF
14	NA	TRBV6-6	TRBJ2-7	TRBD1	TGTGCCAGCAGTGGAAGGGACAGCTCCTACGAGCAGTACTTC	CASSGRDSSYEQYF
16	NA	TRBV4-1	TRBJ1-2	NA	TGCGCCAGCAGCCAAGATGCCCAGGGTAGGGCCTATGGCTACACCTTC	CASSQDAQGRAYGYTF
13	NA	TRBV29-1	TRBJ1-4	NA	TGCAGCGTCTCCCGAGGACAGACTGAAAAACTGTTTTTT	CSVSRGQTEKLFF
15	NA	TRBV11-3	TRBJ2-7	TRBD2	TGTGCCAGCAGCCCGACTAGCGGGAGGGCCGGTGTGCAGTACTTC	CASSPTSGRAGVQYF
16	NA	TRBV5-6	TRBJ1-3	NA	TGTGCCAGCAGCTTACCACAGGGCCCGCGGAGAAACACCATATATTTT	CASSLPQGPRRNTIYF
13	NA	TRBV6-4	TRBJ1-6	TRBD1	TGTGCCAGCAGTAGGGACAGTAATTCACCCCTCCACTTT	CASSRDSNSPLHF
17	NA	TRBV29-1	TRBJ1-2	TRBD1	TGCAGCGTACCAACCTCGGCCCGGGGACAGGGAAAGTACGGCTACACCTTC	CSVPTSARGQGKYGYTF
12	NA	TRBV30	TRBJ2-5	NA	TGTGCCTGGAGTCGGGCTAGCGAGACCCAGTACTTC	CAWSRASETQYF
17	NA	TRBV14	TRBJ2-3	NA	TGTGCCAGCAGCCTTAGACTAGTCGGGACCCTCACAGATACGCAGTATTTT	CASSLRLVGTLTDTQYF
15	NA	TRBV2	TRBJ1-1	NA	TGTGCCAGCAGTAGGGGGACCATGATGAACACTGAAGCTTTCTTT	CASSRGTMMNTEAFF
17	once	TRBV5-6	TRBJ2-1	TRBD2	TGTGCCAGCAGCCCCATCATGGGACTAGCCTCCTACAATGAGCAGTTCTTC	CASSPIMGLASYNEQFF
14	NA	TRBV4-2	TRBJ1-5	NA	TGTGCCAGCAGCCAACTTACGGGGGAGCAGCCCCAGCATTTT	CASSQLTGEQPQHF
15	NA	TRBV7-8	TRBJ1-2	NA	TGTGCCAGCAGCTTAAGGGGACATATCGGATATGGCTACACCTTC	CASSLRGHIGYGYTF
16	NA	TRBV28	TRBJ2-1	TRBD2	TGTGCCAGCAGTTTTGGGACTAGCGGGGATTACAATGAGCAGTTCTTC	CASSFGTSGDYNEQFF
17	NA	TRBV7-9	TRBJ2-3	NA	TGTGCCAGCAGCTTGGGGGACTCGTTCGTTGTTACAGATACGCAGTATTTT	CASSLGDSFVVTDTQYF
11	NA	TRBV5-1	TRBJ2-2	TRBD1	TGCGCCAGCAGCTTGCAGGGGGTGCTGTTTTTT	CASSLQGVLFF
13	once	TRBV5-1	TRBJ2-5	NA	TGCGCCAGCAGCTTGGGACAGAAGGAGACCCAGTACTTC	CASSLGQKETQYF
14	NA	TRBV30	TRBJ1-5	TRBD1	TGTGCCTGGAGCGGGACAGGGGACCATCAGCCCCAGCATTTT	CAWSGTGDHQPQHF
15	NA	TRBV6-6	TRBJ2-1	NA	TGTGCCAGCAGTTACGGCGGCTCGCCCTACAATGAGCAGTTCTTC	CASSYGGSPYNEQFF
16	NA	TRBV11-2	TRBJ1-2	TRBD1	TGTGCCAGCAGCTTATTGGGGACAGGGGACCCCTATGGCTACACCTTC	CASSLLGTGDPYGYTF
12	NA	TRBV29-1	TRBJ1-2	NA	TGCAGCGCCGAGCTAGGGGACTATGGCTACACCTTC	CSAELGDYGYTF
18	NA	TRBV4-1	TRBJ2-7	TRBD1	TGCGCCAGCAGCCGAGCCTCTCGGACAGGGGGAATAACCTACGAGCAGTACTTC	CASSRASRTGGITYEQYF
15	NA	TRBV27	TRBJ2-7	TRBD1	TGTGCCAGCAGTCTAGACAGGGACCTTGGGTACGAGCAGTACTTC	CASSLDRDLGYEQYF
15	NA	TRBV5-4	TRBJ2-2	NA	TGTGCCAGCAGCACCGGGACTTATTTAACCGGGGAGCTGTTTTTT	CASSTGTYLTGELFF
16	NA	TRBV7-9	TRBJ2-3	TRBD2	TGTGCCAGCAGCTACCCGGGACGGGGGGGCACAGATACGCAGTATTTT	CASSYPGRGGTDTQYF
15	NA	TRBV13	TRBJ1-1	TRBD1	TGTGCCAGCAGCGCGGGGACAGGGCGGTTCGCTGAAGCTTTCTTT	CASSAGTGRFAEAFF
17	NA	TRBV11-2	TRBJ2-7	NA	TGTGCCAGCAGCTTAGACCCCCTCGGGGTCCCACCTTACGAGCAGTACTTC	CASSLDPLGVPPYEQYF
16	NA	TRBV11-2	TRBJ2-2	TRBD2	TGTGCCAGCAGCTTACTGAGCGGGGGGAGTGGCGGGGAGCTGTTTTTT	CASSLLSGGSGGELFF
17	NA	TRBV5-1	TRBJ1-6	NA	TGCGCCAGCAGCTTGGCCGCGACAAACGCCTATAATTCACCCCTCCACTTT	CASSLAATNAYNSPLHF
18	NA	TRBV7-9	TRBJ2-7	TRBD1	TGTGCCAGCAGCCGGAAGGGCAAGACAGGGACCCCCAGGTACGAGCAGTACTTC	CASSRKGKTGTPRYEQYF
16	NA	TRBV7-3	TRBJ2-1	NA	TGTGCCAGCAGCTTACAGGGAAAGGTGTCCTACAATGAGCAGTTCTTC	CASSLQGKVSYNEQFF
15	once	TRBV6-5	TRBJ2-7	NA	TGTGCCAGCAGTTACTCTGGGGGAGGACGGGTCGAGCAGTACTTC	CASSYSGGGRVEQYF
12	NA	TRBV29-1	TRBJ2-5	NA	TGCAGCGTTGGAAAAGGGAGGGAGACCCAGTACTTC	CSVGKGRETQYF
14	NA	TRBV28	TRBJ1-3	NA	TGTGCCAGCAGTTTATCAGGGGCTGGAAACACCATATATTTT	CASSLSGAGNTIYF
14	NA	TRBV28	TRBJ1-1	NA	TGTGCCAGCAGTCCCCATGTTGGCAACACTGAAGCTTTCTTT	CASSPHVGNTEAFF
15	NA	TRBV9	TRBJ2-2	NA	TGTGCCAGCAGCCCCAGAAACAGGGACGCCGGGGAGCTGTTTTTT	CASSPRNRDAGELFF
14	NA	TRBV10-2	TRBJ2-5	NA	TGCGCCAGCAGTGGTTCGGCCAGCGGAGAGACCCAGTACTTC	CASSGSASGETQYF
17	NA	TRBV7-8	TRBJ2-5	NA	TGTGCCAGCAGCTTACCGCGACTGTCGGGAGTTAGGGAGACCCAGTACTTC	CASSLPRLSGVRETQYF
17	NA	TRBV15	TRBJ1-3	TRBD1	TGTGCCACCAGCAGGGCGGGACAGCTCAGGTCTGGAAACACCATATATTTT	CATSRAGQLRSGNTIYF
15	NA	TRBV7-8	TRBJ1-2	TRBD1	TGTGCCAGCAGCTTAGAAGGACAGGGGCTCTATGGCTACACCTTC	CASSLEGQGLYGYTF
14	NA	TRBV27	TRBJ2-7	TRBD1	TGTGCCAGCGCGGCCTGGCAGGGGGCGGACGAGCAGTACTTC	CASAAWQGADEQYF
14	NA	TRBV9	TRBJ1-3	NA	TGTGCCAGCAGCGTAGGCGGTTCGGGTGACACCATATATTTT	CASSVGGSGDTIYF
15	once	TRBV27	TRBJ1-6	TRBD1	TGTGCCAGCAGTAAGACAGGGGTACAAAATTCACCCCTCCACTTT	CASSKTGVQNSPLHF
15	NA	TRBV7-9	TRBJ2-7	TRBD2	TGTGCCAGCAGCTTTGCCCTAGCGGGATCCTACGAGCAGTACTTC	CASSFALAGSYEQYF